What follows are 19 T cell receptor beta chains derived from one specimen sequenced in a study of tumor and adjacent non-tumor tissue in lung cancer. Three rounds of nested PCR, following a modified ARM-PCR protocol, produced the TCRbeta library. Each CDR3 protein is one row after TCRdb ran MiXCR on the multiplex PCR reads. Seen here are 60,000 to 85,000 distinct CDR3 sequences, 80% to 85% observed once, and the top ten hold 13%. RNA was extracted from bulk tissue without any cell sorting. The sequenced sample was lung tumor tissue. All receptors derive from a woman in her 50s with non-small cell lung cancer.

This chain links TRBV6-2 or TRBV6-3 with TRBJ2-2; D gene ambiguous. CDR3 length equals 18 residues. V was cut by 7 bases and J by 0 bases, with 21 bases left in between. Germline lookup yields CDR1 MNHEY and CDR2 SVGEGT. This chain's CDR3 is CASKYQRLRASNTGELFF. CDR3 sequence (DNA): TGTGCCAGCAAATACCAGCGTTTAAGGGCCTCGAACACCGGGGAGCTGTTTTTT.

As concerns this clonotype: Relative to the germline gene, one junction end is altered; a read error may explain this. The chain recombines TRBV29-1 with TRBJ2-1; D remains ambiguous. The CDR3 consists of 12 residues. CDR1 and CDR2 (germline): SQVTM, ANQGSEA. Here the CDR3 reads CSVLGSYNVQFF. The CDR3 nucleotides read TGCAGCGTTCTAGGTTCCTATAATGTGCAGTTCTTC.

Concerning this clonotype: The germline gene is not matched at one end of the junction; a read error may be the cause. The V call is TRBV11-2, the J call TRBJ2-7; a weak D match, TRBD1 (6 bases). Germline V gene sequence: CDR1 SGHAT, CDR2 FQNNGV. The CDR3 has 15 residues. CDR3 loop: CAGSLPGHPYNEQCF. In DNA form, the CDR3 reads TGTGCCGGCAGCCTCCCGGGACACCCATACAATGAGCAGTGCTTC.

The chain is built from TRBV6-5 and TRBJ2-1; 11 bases match TRBD2. The CDR3 covers 15 residues. CDR1 is MNHEY, CDR2 SVGAGI, per germline. The V and J ends lost 6 bases and 12 bases, in that order; junction bases with no gene match: 13. In DNA, the CDR3 is TGTGCCAGCAGAATCCGGACTAGCGGGTCGAGTGGGCAGTTCTTC. Its translation: CASRIRTSGSSGQFF.

As concerns this clonotype: An end of the junction does not agree with germline; a read error may underlie this. V is TRBV29-1 and J is TRBJ2-5, with 11 bases identical to TRBD2. The CDR3 loop spans 16 amino acids. Per germline, CDR1 SQVTM and CDR2 ANQGSEA. CDR3 sequence: CIVAVNSGRVVKTQYF. The CDR3 DNA sequence: TGCATCGTTGCGGTCAATAGCGGGAGGGTTGTGAAGACCCAGTACTTC.

Comment on this clonotype: The junction shows a germline mismatch at one end, possibly a read error. The chain couples TRBV12-3 or TRBV12-4 to TRBJ1-1, with a possible D match to TRBD1 (5 bases). This CDR3 has 11 residues. CDR3 protein: CVSVDDSEAFF. The CDR3 region has the DNA TGTGTCAGCGTGGATGACAGTGAAGCTTTCTTT.

A note on this clonotype: The conserved final phenylalanine or tryptophan is absent from the CDR3, which likely points to a read error. The V and J genes are TRBV11-1 and TRBJ2-1; D might be TRBD1 (9 bases). Germline assignment: CDR1 SGHAT and CDR2 FQDESV (reference sequence). This CDR3 contains 16 residues. CDR3 sequence: CASSLAGQGGYNEQFL. CDR3 DNA: TGTGCAAGCAGCTTAGCGGGACAGGGAGGGTACAATGAGCAGTTCTTA.

In regard to this clonotype: At one end, the junction sequence differs from germline, possibly due to a read error. V is TRBV6-1 and J is TRBJ2-2, with D perhaps matching TRBD2 (6 bases). CDR1 MNHNS and CDR2 SASEGT come from the germline V gene. This CDR3 has 14 amino acids. CDR3: CASRRDGHTVELFF. In DNA, the CDR3 is TGTGCCAGCAGGCGGGACGGGCACACCGTGGAGTTGTTTTTT.

The V and J genes are TRBV29-1 and TRBJ2-5; D may be TRBD2 (5 bases). Germline V CDR1 and CDR2: SQVTM, ANQGSEA. Trimming left V 5 bases short and J 8 bases short, with 15 bases between. This CDR3 spans 12 amino acids. CDR3 region: CSVIGDVDTQYF. The CDR3 coding sequence is TGCAGCGTTATCGGGGATGTGGATACCCAGTACTTC.

Worth noting for this clonotype: The junction does not match germline at one end; this may be a read error. The J gene is TRBJ2-3, the V gene TRBV12-3 or TRBV12-4; no clear D gene. The CDR3 runs to 15 residues. The CDR3 loop reads CASSLEMPSTDTQYF. In DNA form, the CDR3 reads TGTGCCAGCAGTTTAGAGATGCCAAGCACAGATACCCAGTATTTT.

The table lists this clonotype with a few counts. The chain is built from TRBV24-1 and TRBJ2-3, with D maybe TRBD1 (6 bases). Between the trimmed V and J ends, which lost 9 bases and 3 bases, there was a span of 15 bases. The germline gives CDR1 KGHDR, CDR2 SFDVKD. This CDR3 is built from 14 residues. The CDR3 DNA is TGTGCCACCGGTGGGACAAGGGAAACAGATACGCAGTATTTT. The encoded protein is CATGGTRETDTQYF.

This clonotype has a single count. A read error may produce the germline difference seen at one junction end. V usage is TRBV20-1 and J usage is TRBJ2-7, with 8 positions matching TRBD1. CDR1 and CDR2 from the germline V gene are DFQATT and SNEGSKA (reference sequence). The CDR3 covers 13 residues. In nucleotides, the CDR3 is TGCAGAGCTGCAAGGACAGGGAGCTACGATCAGTACTTC. Protein: CRAARTGSYDQYF.

As to this clonotype: The junction differs from germline at one of its ends, possibly a read error. The rearrangement joins TRBV6-5 to TRBJ1-6, with TRBD1 matching over 8 bases. The CDR3 covers 14 residues. Germline V gene lookup returns CDR1 MNHEY and CDR2 SVGAGI. CDR3 in DNA: TGTGCCAGCACTTACTGGACAGGGTGTTTACCCCTCCACTTT. Translation gives CASTYWTGCLPLHF.

Details on this clonotype: A read error may account for a junction end that differs from germline. The rearrangement uses TRBV29-1 and TRBJ1-1, with D unclear. This CDR3 is 12 amino acids long. From germline, CDR1 is SQVTM and CDR2 ANQGSEA. CDR3 sequence (DNA): TGCAGCGTTGTAGCATCGAACACTGAAGCTTTCTTC. Translating gives CSVVASNTEAFF.

Points on this clonotype: An end of the junction differs from the germline gene, which may be a read error. The J gene is TRBJ2-7, the V gene TRBV6-1; D remains unclear. The CDR3 totals 13 residues. Germline V gene lookup returns CDR1 MNHNS and CDR2 SASEGT. CDR3: CTSSELANYGQYF. The DNA of the CDR3 is TGTACCAGCAGTGAACTGGCAAACTACGGGCAGTACTTC.

This clonotype was observed a handful of times. Germline is not matched at one junction end, which may reflect a read error. The genes are TRBV20-1 and TRBJ2-1, with D possibly being TRBD2 (5 bases). The germline V gene encodes CDR1 DFQATT and CDR2 SNEGSKA (reference sequence). This CDR3 region has 14 residues. This CDR3 is CSASGGSTRNERFF. CDR3 in DNA: TGCAGTGCTAGCGGTGGGAGTACGCGCAATGAGCGGTTCTTC.

The rearrangement links TRBV28 to TRBJ2-5; D is undetermined. The V gene lost 4 bases and the J gene lost 12 bases, with 15 bases spanning the gap. Germline loops: CDR1 MDHEN, CDR2 SYDVKM. The CDR3 contains 12 residues. The CDR3, as DNA: TGTGCCAGCAGTTCCTTCCCGGAGATCAAGTACTTC. Amino acids: CASSSFPEIKYF.

Concerning this clonotype itself: One end of the junction fails to match germline, which may point to a read error. V gene TRBV5-6 combines with J gene TRBJ2-1, with 9 bases matching TRBD2. There are 15 residues in the CDR3. The germline V gene encodes CDR1 SGHDT and CDR2 YYEEEE. The CDR3 protein is CASRPSGRRYNERFF. DNA of the CDR3: TGTGCCAGTCGTCCAAGCGGGAGGAGGTACAATGAGCGGTTCTTC.

This clonotype showed up just a few times. It may be a read error: a sequence one base away is much more abundant. J is TRBJ2-7 and V is TRBV7-9; D is unclear. With 5 bases removed from V and 8 bases from J, the gap between germline ends came to 19 bases. This CDR3 has 14 amino acids. CDR1 and CDR2 from the germline V gene are SEHNR and FQNEAQ (reference sequence). CDR3 bases: TGTGCCAGCAGCCGGACCTTTTCCGTCCACAAGCAGTACTTC. Its protein product is CASSRTFSVHKQYF.